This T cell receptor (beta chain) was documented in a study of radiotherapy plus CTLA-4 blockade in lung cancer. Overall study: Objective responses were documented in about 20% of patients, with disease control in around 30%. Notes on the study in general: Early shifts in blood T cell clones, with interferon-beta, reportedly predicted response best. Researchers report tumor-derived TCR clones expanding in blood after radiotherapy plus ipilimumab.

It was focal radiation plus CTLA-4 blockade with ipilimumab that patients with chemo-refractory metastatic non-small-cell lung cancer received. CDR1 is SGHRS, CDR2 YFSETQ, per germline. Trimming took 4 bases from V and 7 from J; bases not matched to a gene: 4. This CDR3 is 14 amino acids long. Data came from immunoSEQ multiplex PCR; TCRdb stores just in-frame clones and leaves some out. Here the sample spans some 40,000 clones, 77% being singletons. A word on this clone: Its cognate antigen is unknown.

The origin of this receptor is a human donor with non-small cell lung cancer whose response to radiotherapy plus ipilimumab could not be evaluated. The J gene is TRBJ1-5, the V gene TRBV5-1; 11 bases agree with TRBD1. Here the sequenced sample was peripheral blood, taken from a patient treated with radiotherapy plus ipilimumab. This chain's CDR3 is CASSTGTGGQPQHF. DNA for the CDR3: TGCGCCAGCAGCACCGGGACAGGGGGACAGCCCCAGCATTTT.